What follows are 31 T cell receptor beta chains derived from one specimen sequenced in a study of T cells in Graves' hyperthyroidism and ophthalmopathy. RNA transcripts served as the template for amplifying TCR beta CDR3 regions. Primed by the HTBI set, a first-round RT-PCR was run on the TCR CDR3. TCRdb called the multiplex PCR reads again in MiXCR, with one record for every CDR3 protein. The profile shows roughly 570,000 distinct CDR3 sequences, roughly 50% of them singletons. The sequencing sample was made of peripheral blood or thyroid tissue (not recorded which). The receptor set was obtained from an adult woman with Graves' disease, either hyperthyroidism or ophthalmopathy (not recorded which).

The chain uses TRBV25-1 and TRBJ1-5; TRBD1 aligns across 10 bases. The CDR3 runs 17 residues. V lost 3 bases and J lost 6; bases outside the gene matches: 11. Germline V gene data show CDR1 as MGHDK and CDR2 as SYGVNS. CDR3 DNA sequence: TGTGCCAGCAGTGAGGACACCTCGACAGGGGGCAGTCAGCCCCAGCATTTT. Amino acids: CASSEDTSTGGSQPQHF.

A note on this clonotype: One end of the junction varies from germline; a read error may be responsible. This rearrangement joins TRBV2 to TRBJ1-5; TRBD1 aligns across 7 bases. The CDR3 sequence is 13 residues long. Germline V gene data show CDR1 as SNHLY and CDR2 as FYNNEI. CDR3 DNA sequence: TGTGCCAGCAGGGAAGACAGGGTACAGCCCCAGCATTTT. Its translation: CASREDRVQPQHF.

This sequence joins TRBV29-1 and TRBJ1-2, with no clear D. CDR3 length: 14 residues. Trimming left V 3 bases short and J 5 bases short, with 16 bases between. CDR1 is SQVTM and CDR2 is ANQGSEA in the germline V gene. The CDR3 DNA reads TGCAGCGTTGATGACCCTGCCCAGATATATGGCTACACCTTC. Encoded protein: CSVDDPAQIYGYTF.

This rearrangement joins TRBV4-1 to TRBJ1-2; maybe TRBD1 (5 bases). Trimming removed 1 base at V and 3 bases at J, with 6 bases between. CDR1 and CDR2 (germline): MGHRA, YSYEKL. CDR3 length: 13 residues. Here the CDR3 reads CASSQGDYYGYTF. The CDR3 coding sequence is TGCGCCAGCAGCCAAGGGGACTACTATGGCTACACCTTC.

Concerning this clonotype itself: Its ends do not fully match the called genes, so a read error is possible. This chain links TRBV7-2 with TRBJ2-7; 10 positions agree with TRBD2. The CDR3 length is 15 residues. The germline gives CDR1 SGHTA, CDR2 FQGNSA. The CDR3 sequence: CANSLTSGDTYEQHF. CDR3 nucleotides: TGTGCCAACAGTCTTACTAGCGGGGATACCTACGAGCAGCACTTC.

This clonotype has at least ten counts. The CDR3 DNA is TGTGCCAGCAGCTTATCTGCCAAGGGCGAAGCTTTCTTT. Protein: CASSLSAKGEAFF. V is TRBV7-9 and J is TRBJ1-1; unclear D gene. V lost 2 bases, J lost 8 bases, and 12 bases lay in between. This CDR3 has 13 residues. Per the germline V gene, CDR1 is SEHNR and CDR2 is FQNEAQ (reference sequence).

This sequence joins TRBV20-1 and TRBJ1-4; 11 nucleotides align to TRBD1. The CDR3 sequence is 16 residues long. The ends lost 3 bases at V and 6 bases at J; junction bases unmatched: 9. From germline, CDR1 is DFQATT and CDR2 SNEGSKA (reference sequence). DNA of the CDR3: TGCAGTGCTAGTGGGACAGGGGGAGCTTCGGATGAAAAACTGTTTTTT. Translating gives CSASGTGGASDEKLFF.

This clonotype has a handful of counts. The rearrangement uses TRBV20-1 and TRBJ2-3; D is possibly TRBD1 (5 bases). Germline CDR1 and CDR2: DFQATT and SNEGSKA (reference sequence). The V and J ends lost 7 bases and 6 bases respectively, with 8 bases between them. CDR3 length: 10 residues. In nucleotides, the CDR3 is TGCAGTGGACAGAGGGATACGCAGTATTTT. It translates to CSGQRDTQYF.

The chain is built from TRBV4-2 and TRBJ1-1; D is possibly TRBD1 (5 bases). The CDR3 consists of 16 residues. Trimming took 1 base from V and 1 from J, leaving 13 bases between them. Looked up from germline, CDR1 is LGHNA and CDR2 is YNFKEQ. The CDR3 here is CASSQGPRDRNTEAFF. The DNA of the CDR3 is TGTGCCAGCAGCCAAGGCCCCAGGGATCGGAACACTGAAGCTTTCTTT.

This clonotype came up a few times. Because it lacks the conserved phenylalanine or tryptophan at the end, this CDR3 is likely a read error. The DNA is left out, because the CDR3 cannot be placed on it with certainty; the CDR3 is given as TCRdb lists it. The chain links TRBV5-6 to TRBJ1-2; no check of the table's D call, TRBD1, against the DNA was made. Germline CDR1 and CDR2: SGHDT and YYEEEE. Termini included, the CDR3 measures 9 amino acids. This CDR3 is CASSLTGHL.

The rearrangement uses TRBV7-6 and TRBJ1-1; unclear D gene. This CDR3 is built from 13 residues. Trimming removed 1 base at V and 10 bases at J, with 13 bases between. The germline CDR1 and CDR2 sequences are SGHVS and FNYEAQ. This chain's CDR3 is CASSLVGSESAFF. In DNA, the CDR3 is TGTGCCAGCAGCTTAGTCGGCAGCGAGTCAGCTTTCTTT.

The chain recombines TRBV7-2 with TRBJ2-6; D gene uncertain. Trimming took off 2 bases at V and 9 bases at J, with 5 bases between the two ends. CDR3 length equals 12 residues. Per the germline V gene, CDR1 is SGHTA and CDR2 is FQGNSA. As DNA, the CDR3 is TGTGCCAGCAGCTTAAGGGACAACGTCCTGACTTTC. It translates to CASSLRDNVLTF.

This clonotype has a single count. V gene TRBV20-1 combines with J gene TRBJ1-4; D not certain. V shed 6 bases and J shed 5 bases, with 10 bases lying between them. The CDR3 runs to 12 residues. Germline-derived CDR1 and CDR2 are DFQATT and SNEGSKA (reference sequence). The CDR3 sequence is CSAPRGNEKLFF. In DNA form, the CDR3 reads TGCAGTGCGCCCCGAGGGAATGAAAAACTGTTTTTT.

This sequence joins TRBV28 and TRBJ2-7; 9 bases fit TRBD2. Germline CDR1 MDHEN, CDR2 SYDVKM. V gave up 2 bases and J gave up 2 bases; unmatched junction bases: 7. The CDR3 extends over 16 amino acids. In DNA form, the CDR3 reads TGTGCCAGCAGTTTACCGTCTAGCGGGACCGCCTACGAGCAGTACTTC. It translates to CASSLPSSGTAYEQYF.

In its sample, this clonotype was seen many times. The chain has TRBV4-1 and TRBJ1-1; D is undetermined. Germline V CDR1 and CDR2: MGHRA, YSYEKL. The ends were cut back, 0 bases at V and 1 base at J, with 3 bases in the middle. The CDR3 spans 13 residues. The CDR3 reads CASSQEENTEAFF. For the CDR3, the DNA is TGCGCCAGCAGCCAAGAGGAGAACACTGAAGCTTTCTTT.

There are a few counts of this clonotype. A much larger clone lies one base from this, so it may be a read error. The chain is built from TRBV20-1 and TRBJ2-7, with 7 bases lining up with TRBD2. This CDR3 is 12 amino acids long. Germline V lookup: CDR1 DFQATT, CDR2 SNEGSKA (reference sequence). V dropped 4 bases and J dropped 9; count of bases not matched to a gene: 9. CDR3 bases: TGCAGTGCTACAACTACTAGCGATTGGCAGTACTTC. It is translated as CSATTTSDWQYF.

This clonotype was counted a single time. This sequence joins TRBV20-1 and TRBJ2-5; D is possibly TRBD1 (5 bases). The CDR3 has 17 residues. The germline V gene has CDR1 DFQATT and CDR2 SNEGSKA (reference sequence). Trimming took off 0 bases at V and 0 bases at J, with 17 bases between the two ends. The CDR3 DNA reads as TGCAGTGCTAGAGATTTTTCCCAGGGTACCCACCAAGAGACCCAGTACTTC. This encodes CSARDFSQGTHQETQYF.

The chain joins TRBV7-9 to TRBJ1-5; 9 bases line up with TRBD1. V trimming: 5 bases; J trimming: 6 bases; junction bases outside the gene matches: 26. Germline CDR1 reads SEHNR; CDR2 reads FQNEAQ (reference sequence). The CDR3 consists of 21 residues. The CDR3 here is CASSPLAGHAYGTGRSQPQHF. The CDR3 DNA reads TGTGCCAGCAGCCCACTAGCGGGGCACGCCTACGGGACAGGGCGTAGTCAGCCCCAGCATTTT.

This clonotype was seen repeatedly, ten times or more. This chain links TRBV7-3 with TRBJ2-2; no definite D call. V was clipped by 5 bases and J by 4 bases, with 11 bases between them. The CDR3 has 14 residues. Germline CDR1 and CDR2: SGHTA and FQGTGA. The CDR3 bases are TGTGCCAGCAGCCGTACCACCATCACCGGGGAGCTGTTTTTT. As protein: CASSRTTITGELFF.

The table lists this clonotype with many counts. The gene calls are TRBV7-9 and TRBJ2-7, with a tentative D call TRBD1 (6 bases). V was pared by 10 bases and J by 2 bases, with 15 bases between. Germline CDR1 SEHNR, CDR2 FQNEAQ (reference sequence). This CDR3 region has 13 residues. The CDR3 nucleotides are TGTGCCACCATGGACAGTAAAACCTACGAGCAGTACTTC. This gives the protein CATMDSKTYEQYF.

The chain has TRBV5-1 and TRBJ1-2; maybe TRBD1 (6 bases). This CDR3 has 20 residues. The V gene lost 5 bases and the J gene lost 8 bases, with 37 bases spanning the gap. The V gene's germline CDR1 is SGHRS and CDR2 YFSETQ. CDR3: CASRQASLGPRTALLYGYTF. Written as DNA, the CDR3 is TGCGCCAGCAGGCAGGCTTCCTTGGGTCCTAGGACAGCTCTTCTATACGGCTACACCTTC.

Ten or more counts support this clonotype. The CDR3: CSAFHRTGSNQPQHF. The CDR3 region has the DNA TGCAGTGCTTTCCACCGGACAGGCAGCAATCAGCCCCAGCATTTT. The gene calls are TRBV20-1 and TRBJ1-5; TRBD1 aligns across 7 bases. The CDR3 runs to 15 residues. CDR1 and CDR2 from the germline V gene are DFQATT and SNEGSKA (reference sequence). V dropped 5 bases and J dropped 1; count of bases not matched to a gene: 8.

V and J are TRBV7-3 and TRBJ1-1, with 8 bases lining up with TRBD1. V dropped 6 bases and J dropped 11; count of bases not matched to a gene: 5. Per the germline V gene, CDR1 is SGHTA and CDR2 is FQGTGA. This CDR3 comprises 11 residues. Written as DNA, the CDR3 is TGTGCCAGCAGTAGGGGGGACAGGGCTTTCTTT. Residues: CASSRGDRAFF. Full variable domain (rest looked up from reference TRBV7-3 and TRBJ1-1): GAGVSQTPSNKVTEKGKYVELRCDPISGHTALYWYRQSLGQGPEFLIYFQGTGAADDSGLPNDRFFAVRPEGSVSTLKIQRTERGDSAVYLCASSRGDRAFFGQGTRLTVV.

This clonotype was seen many times. The CDR3 spells CASSPEDSPLHF. The CDR3 DNA sequence: TGTGCCAGCAGCCCAGAGGATTCACCCCTCCACTTT. The chain recombines TRBV7-6 with TRBJ1-6; no clear D gene. This CDR3 region has 12 residues. V lost 5 bases to trimming and J lost 8 bases, with 7 bases between them. CDR1 and CDR2 from the germline V gene are SGHVS and FNYEAQ.

In its sample, this clonotype was seen many times. The chain is built from TRBV2 and TRBJ1-6; perhaps TRBD1 as D (6 bases). The germline V gene has CDR1 SNHLY and CDR2 FYNNEI. Deletions cut 2 bases from V and 13 bases from J, with 15 bases between. This CDR3 has 14 residues. CDR3 residues: CASSEQGSNQPLHF. The CDR3 coding sequence is TGTGCCAGCAGTGAACAGGGGAGCAATCAGCCCCTCCACTTT.

The gene calls are TRBV7-2 and TRBJ2-7; D is perhaps TRBD1 (8 bases). Per germline, CDR1 SGHTA and CDR2 FQGNSA. The germline V and J ends were trimmed by 9 bases and 5 bases, with 20 bases remaining between them. The CDR3 contains 14 residues. CDR3: CASTAGGGRDEQYF. The CDR3 region has the DNA TGTGCCAGTACGGCAGGGGGCGGGAGAGACGAGCAGTACTTC.

The table lists this clonotype with a few counts. The rearrangement uses TRBV10-3 and TRBJ1-5; the D is unclear. This CDR3 comprises 14 residues. Trimming removed 4 bases at V and 0 bases at J, with 7 bases between. Germline assignment: CDR1 ENHRY and CDR2 SYGVKD. CDR3 nucleotide sequence: TGTGCCATCAGTGGCGGGAATAGCAATCAGCCCCAGCATTTT. Translated, it gives CAISGGNSNQPQHF.

Of note for this clonotype: Given the absence of the conserved phenylalanine or tryptophan at the CDR3 end, a read error is likely. It is unclear where the CDR3 begins or ends on the DNA, so no DNA is shown, and the CDR3 is as TCRdb lists it. The V and J genes are TRBV10-3 and TRBJ1-2; TRBD1, the D gene given by the table, was not confirmed from the DNA. The germline V gene has CDR1 ENHRY and CDR2 SYGVKD. The CDR3 extends over 8 residues, inclusive of both ends. CDR3 loop: CAISEGTL.

This chain connects TRBV20-1 to TRBJ1-6, with unresolved D. Germline CDR1 and CDR2: DFQATT and SNEGSKA (reference sequence). V was pared by 1 base and J by 8 bases, with 9 bases between. The CDR3 consists of 13 residues. CDR3 DNA: TGCAGTGCTAGAGCGAGGGTCTATTCACCCCTCCACTTT. Protein: CSARARVYSPLHF.

The gene calls are TRBV10-3 and TRBJ1-1; D might be TRBD1 (6 bases). Germline loops: CDR1 ENHRY, CDR2 SYGVKD. This CDR3 has 13 residues. Trimming left V 10 bases short and J 1 base short, with 13 bases between. The CDR3 sequence is CATNRETNTEAFF. Here the CDR3 DNA reads TGTGCCACAAACAGGGAGACGAACACTGAAGCTTTCTTT.

With respect to this clonotype: An end of the junction does not agree with germline; a read error may underlie this. The rearrangement uses TRBV7-3 and TRBJ2-3; D may be TRBD2 (5 bases). The CDR3 spans 16 residues. Germline loops: CDR1 SGHTA, CDR2 FQGTGA. CDR3 DNA: TGTGCCAGCAGTTTAACGGCCCGGACTAGCACAGATACGCAGTATTTT. It codes for CASSLTARTSTDTQYF.